Shown below are 28 T cell receptor beta chains from a single sample sequenced in a study of blood T cell repertoires in COVID-19. Sequencing was performed with immunoSEQ multiplex PCR; in TCRdb, only in-frame clones are kept and a portion is missing. The sample shows a few hundred thousand clones, 70% to 90% of them seen only once. What was sequenced was peripheral blood. The origin of the receptors is a man between 18 and 29 years old who had recovered from COVID-19.

Details on this clone: At one end the junction does not follow the germline gene, possibly because of a read error. This chain connects TRBV3-1 (or the pseudogene TRBV3-2) to TRBJ1-2, with D perhaps TRBD1 (6 bases). Per germline, CDR1 LGHDT and CDR2 YNNKEL (reference sequence). The CDR3 is made up of 17 amino acids. In DNA form, the CDR3 reads TGTGCCGGCAGCCAAGATATGATAGGACAAACCAGGGGAGAGGTCACCTTC. This gives the protein CAGSQDMIGQTRGEVTF.

V gene TRBV7-2 combines with J gene TRBJ2-3; maybe TRBD2 (7 bases). V was trimmed by 4 bases and J by 4 bases, leaving 12 bases between them. Germline CDR1 is SGHTA and CDR2 is FQGNSA. The CDR3 runs 14 residues. CDR3 residues: CASSSHGGPDTQYF. DNA of the CDR3: TGTGCCAGCAGCTCTCACGGGGGGCCAGATACGCAGTATTTT.

The chain carries TRBV21-1 and TRBJ1-1; the table names TRBD1, a call not compared with the DNA. TRBV21-1 is a pseudogene segment. This CDR3 comprises 15 residues. This CDR3 reads CASSIGTGPNTEAFF. CDR3 bases: TGTGCCAGCAGCATCGGGACAGGACCGAACACTGAAGCTTTCTTT.

The rearrangement links TRBV5-6 to TRBJ1-1; 8 bases line up with TRBD1. In germline, CDR1 is SGHDT, CDR2 YYEEEE. There are 16 residues in the CDR3. Trimming took 4 bases from V and 1 from J; bases not matched to a gene: 9. This CDR3 is CASSPGTGFANTEAFF. The CDR3 DNA follows: TGTGCCAGCAGCCCCGGGACAGGTTTTGCGAACACTGAAGCTTTCTTT.

This clone was seen more than once but under ten times. The rearrangement links TRBV11-2 to TRBJ1-1, with 10 nucleotides matching TRBD1. The CDR3 covers 13 residues. The V gene end was trimmed by 7 bases and the J gene end by 6 bases; junction bases not matched to a gene: 5. CDR1 and CDR2 from the germline V gene are SGHAT and FQNNGV. CDR3 protein: CASTRDRGPEAFF. The CDR3 nucleotides are TGTGCCAGCACCCGGGACAGGGGCCCTGAAGCTTTCTTT.

This clone was seen once. The chain carries TRBV7-9 and TRBJ2-7; TRBD2 is a possible D gene (5 bases). The CDR3 extends over 12 amino acids. With 6 bases removed from V and 0 bases from J, the gap between germline ends came to 6 bases. Germline V CDR1 and CDR2: SEHNR, FQNEAQ (reference sequence). CDR3 sequence (DNA): TGTGCCAGCAGACGGGACTCCTACGAGCAGTACTTC. It is translated as CASRRDSYEQYF.

This chain links TRBV6-6 with TRBJ2-7; TRBD2 matches at 7 bases. Germline assignment: CDR1 MNHNY and CDR2 SVGAGI (reference sequence). The junction had 16 bases not matched to a gene; V was cut back by 5 bases and J by 6 bases. This CDR3 has 16 residues. The CDR3 region has the DNA TGTGCCAGCAGTACCCCAAAGGGGCGGGGGACCCTCGAGCAGTACTTC. The encoded protein is CASSTPKGRGTLEQYF.

A few counts support this clone. This chain links TRBV14 with TRBJ2-2, with a tentative D call TRBD1 (6 bases). Trimming shortened V by 4 bases and J by 4 bases, and 13 bases separated the two germline ends. CDR1 is SGHDN and CDR2 is FVKESK in the germline V gene. There are 15 residues in the CDR3. The CDR3 DNA reads TGTGCCAGCAGCCGGGATACAGGGTTCACCGGGGAGCTGTTTTTT. Its translation: CASSRDTGFTGELFF.

This chain connects TRBV9 to TRBJ1-4; a weak D match, TRBD1 (5 bases). Trimming took 0 bases from V and 7 from J, leaving 10 bases between them. Germline lookup yields CDR1 SGDLS and CDR2 YYNGEE. CDR3 length: 14 residues. The CDR3 region is CASSVGGTGEKLFF. The CDR3 DNA follows: TGTGCCAGCAGCGTAGGCGGGACGGGTGAAAAACTGTTTTTT.

The chain has TRBV15 and TRBJ2-7; D is ambiguous. This CDR3 comprises 14 residues. V dropped 0 bases and J dropped 4 bases, with 10 bases sitting between them. Germline-derived CDR1 and CDR2 are LNHNV and YYDKDF (reference sequence). The CDR3 reads CATSRDPGLYEQYF. CDR3 in DNA: TGTGCCACCAGCAGAGACCCAGGCCTGTACGAGCAGTACTTC. Full variable domain (rest looked up from reference TRBV15 and TRBJ2-7): DAMVIQNPRYQVTQFGKPVTLSCSQTLNHNVMYWYQQKSSQAPKLLFHYYDKDFNNEADTPDNFQSRRPNTSFCFLDIRSPGLGDTAMYLCATSRDPGLYEQYFGPGTRLTVT.

This clone turned up a few times. The rearrangement joins TRBV5-1 to TRBJ2-5, with 8 nucleotides matching TRBD1. The CDR3 runs 14 residues. Looked up from germline, CDR1 is SGHRS and CDR2 is YFSETQ. V lost 2 bases and J lost 5; bases outside the gene matches: 5. The CDR3 loop is CASSFQGAEETQYF. The DNA of the CDR3 is TGCGCCAGCAGCTTCCAGGGGGCGGAGGAGACCCAGTACTTC. The full variable domain, its missing parts supplied by reference TRBV5-1 and TRBJ2-5, is KAGVTQTPRYLIKTRGQQVTLSCSPISGHRSVSWYQQTPGQGLQFLFEYFSETQRNKGNFPGRFSGRQFSNSRSEMNVSTLELGDSALYLCASSFQGAEETQYFGPGTRLLVL.

This chain uses TRBV5-1 with TRBJ2-5; D call uncertain. The V and J ends lost 0 bases and 2 bases respectively, with 5 bases between them. CDR1 and CDR2 (germline): SGHRS, YFSETQ. The CDR3 sequence is 13 residues long. The CDR3 DNA is TGCGCCAGCAGCTTGGGACTGCAAGAGACCCAGTACTTC. Protein sequence: CASSLGLQETQYF.

The V call is TRBV5-1, the J call TRBJ2-1, with a weak D call TRBD1 (6 bases). CDR3 length equals 16 residues. CDR1 SGHRS and CDR2 YFSETQ come from the germline V gene. The germline V and J ends were trimmed by 4 bases and 2 bases, with 16 bases remaining between them. In nucleotides, the CDR3 is TGCGCCAGCAGCCCAGAGACAGGCTTTGCCTACAATGAGCAGTTCTTC. Amino acid sequence: CASSPETGFAYNEQFF.

The chain employs TRBV21-1 and TRBJ2-7; the D call of TRBD1 is as the table states it, not checked on the DNA. TRBV21-1 is assigned pseudogene status. The CDR3 consists of 15 residues. CDR3 nucleotides: TGTGCCAGCAGCAAGGGCCAGGGGCTGGGATACGAGCAGTACTTC. Translated: CASSKGQGLGYEQYF.

The rearrangement uses TRBV18 and TRBJ1-4; 8 nucleotides agree with TRBD1. With 3 bases clipped from V and 8 bases from J, the junction kept 8 bases outside the gene matches. CDR3 length: 15 residues. Per germline, CDR1 KGHSH and CDR2 LQKENI. CDR3: CASSPGTGLEEKLFF. The CDR3 DNA reads as TGTGCCAGCTCACCCGGGACAGGATTGGAAGAAAAACTGTTTTTT.

The chain recombines TRBV7-9 with TRBJ1-4, with TRBD1 identical over 7 bases. Germline trimming cut 2 bases from V and 7 bases from J; bases unmatched to any gene: 19. CDR1 is SEHNR, CDR2 FQNEAQ, per germline (reference sequence). The CDR3 consists of 19 residues. The CDR3 DNA is TGTGCCAGCAGCTTAAAGAATGCCGGACGAACCAGGGGGAGTGAAAAACTGTTTTTT. This translates into CASSLKNAGRTRGSEKLFF.

The chain employs TRBV7-3 and TRBJ2-3; tentatively, D is TRBD2 (5 bases). The CDR3 consists of 15 residues. V lost 4 bases and J 4 bases, leaving 15 bases between the germline ends. Germline assignment: CDR1 SGHTA and CDR2 FQGTGA. The CDR3 DNA follows: TGTGCCAGCAGCTCCCTAGCTGGATCCCCAGATACGCAGTATTTT. As protein: CASSSLAGSPDTQYF.

This chain uses TRBV18 with TRBJ2-5, with 9 bases aligning to TRBD1. The trim removed 6 bases at V and 4 bases at J, leaving 9 bases unmatched. The germline CDR1 and CDR2 sequences are KGHSH and LQKENI. This CDR3 is 15 amino acids long. The CDR3 DNA sequence: TGTGCCAGCTCTCCTGGGACAGGGTCAGGAGAGACCCAGTACTTC. Translating it yields CASSPGTGSGETQYF.

The rearrangement joins TRBV4-3 to TRBJ1-2; D possibly corresponds to TRBD1 (6 bases). The CDR3 runs 15 residues. CDR1 and CDR2 from the germline V gene are LGHNA and YSLEER. The germline V and J ends were trimmed by 0 bases and 0 bases, with 8 bases remaining between them. CDR3 in DNA: TGCGCCAGCAGCCAAGATCCAGGGGCTAACTATGGCTACACCTTC. Translating gives CASSQDPGANYGYTF.

The V and J genes are TRBV18 and TRBJ1-3; D gene ambiguous. CDR3 size: 13 residues. The germline V and J ends were trimmed by 4 bases and 2 bases, with 6 bases remaining between them. CDR1 and CDR2 (germline): KGHSH, LQKENI. The CDR3 sequence: CASSRGAGNTIYF. In nucleotides, the CDR3 is TGTGCCAGCTCACGCGGCGCTGGAAACACCATATATTTT.

The V call is TRBV5-4, the J call TRBJ2-7; tentatively, D is TRBD2 (6 bases). The CDR3 is 16 amino acids. The germline V gene encodes CDR1 SGHNT and CDR2 YYREEE (reference sequence). Trimming removed 4 bases from V and 7 bases from J, with 24 bases in between. CDR3 sequence: CASSLGGTAPSREQYF. The CDR3 coding sequence is TGTGCCAGCAGCCTGGGCGGGACTGCGCCATCTCGAGAGCAGTACTTC.

This clone has only one observation. The CDR3 DNA reads TGTGCCAGCAGCTCCGGGACAGGGGGCCCCTACGAGCAGTACTTC. Its translation: CASSSGTGGPYEQYF. The chain is built from TRBV7-2 and TRBJ2-7, with 12 bases fitting TRBD1. V shed 4 bases and J 2 bases; nucleotides not matched to a gene: 3. The CDR3 extends over 15 amino acids. CDR1 is SGHTA, CDR2 FQGNSA, per germline.

The rearrangement joins TRBV4-1 to TRBJ2-2; D is possibly TRBD2 (7 bases). Trimming cost V 3 bases and J 6 bases, with 17 bases left between them. This CDR3 has 16 residues. Looked up from germline, CDR1 is MGHRA and CDR2 is YSYEKL. The CDR3 DNA sequence: TGCGCCAGCAGCCATCCGCCGGGGGCGGGAGCCGGGGAGCTGTTTTTT. This encodes CASSHPPGAGAGELFF.

The rearrangement links TRBV5-4 to TRBJ1-4; 7 bases line up with TRBD1. V lost 4 bases to trimming and J lost 0 bases; unmatched junction nucleotides: 6. The CDR3 is 16 residues long. Germline V gene data show CDR1 as SGHNT and CDR2 as YYREEE (reference sequence). CDR3 nucleotides: TGTGCCAGCAGCAGGGGACAGCCTGCAACTAATGAAAAACTGTTTTTT. This encodes CASSRGQPATNEKLFF.

This chain uses TRBV29-1 with TRBJ2-3, with D unclear. V lost 1 base and J lost 5, with 10 bases in between. Germline assignment: CDR1 SQVTM and CDR2 ANQGSEA. The CDR3 is made up of 13 amino acids. CDR3 protein: CSVEVASIDTQYF. CDR3 in DNA: TGCAGCGTTGAAGTGGCTAGTATAGATACGCAGTATTTT.

The chain joins TRBV5-6 to TRBJ2-1; perhaps TRBD1 as D (5 bases). The CDR3 loop spans 16 amino acids. Germline V CDR1 and CDR2: SGHDT, YYEEEE. V was trimmed by 4 bases and J by 0 bases, leaving 14 bases between them. The DNA for the CDR3 is TGTGCCAGCAGCCTCTGGACACCGAGCTCCTACAATGAGCAGTTCTTC. Residues: CASSLWTPSSYNEQFF.

This clone was seen a handful of times. V and J are TRBV3-1 (or the pseudogene TRBV3-2) and TRBJ2-2; perhaps TRBD1 as D (5 bases). The V gene's germline CDR1 is LGHDT and CDR2 YNNKEL (reference sequence). The length of the CDR3 is 15 residues. Between the trimmed V and J ends, which lost 4 bases and 0 bases, there was a span of 9 bases. DNA for the CDR3: TGTGCCAGCAGCCTGCAGGGCGCGAACACCGGGGAGCTGTTTTTT. Protein: CASSLQGANTGELFF.

The genes are TRBV7-9 and TRBJ1-2; D unresolved. Germline CDR1 and CDR2: SEHNR and FQNEAQ (reference sequence). The germline V and J ends were trimmed by 2 bases and 7 bases, with 8 bases remaining between them. The CDR3 extends over 12 amino acids. CDR3 sequence: CASSLMSLGYTF. The CDR3 region has the DNA TGTGCCAGCAGCTTAATGAGTCTTGGCTACACCTTC.